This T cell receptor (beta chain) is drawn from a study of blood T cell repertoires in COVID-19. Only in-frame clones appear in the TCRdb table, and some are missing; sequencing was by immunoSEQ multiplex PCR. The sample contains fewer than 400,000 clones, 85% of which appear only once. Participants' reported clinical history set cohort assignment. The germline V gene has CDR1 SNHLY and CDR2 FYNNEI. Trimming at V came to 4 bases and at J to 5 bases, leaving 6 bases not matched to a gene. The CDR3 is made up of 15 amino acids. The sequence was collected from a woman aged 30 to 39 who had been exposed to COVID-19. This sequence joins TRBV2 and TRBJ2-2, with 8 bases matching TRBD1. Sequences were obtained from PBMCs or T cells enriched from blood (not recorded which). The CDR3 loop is CASSATGGRTGELFF. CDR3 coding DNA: TGTGCCAGCAGTGCCACAGGGGGTCGGACCGGGGAGCTGTTTTTT.